What follows are 7 T cell receptor beta chains derived from one specimen sequenced in a study of blood T cell repertoires in COVID-19. Sequencing used immunoSEQ multiplex PCR; TCRdb keeps in-frame clones, though not all of them. The sample lists 250,000 or so clones, approximately 89% occurring once. Material for sequencing was PBMCs or T cells enriched from blood (not recorded which). These TCRs come from a man aged 35 to 55 who had been exposed to COVID-19.

The V gene is TRBV7-8, the J gene TRBJ1-1; D gene unclear. The CDR3 extends over 13 amino acids. Trimming cost V 5 bases and J 10 bases, with 17 bases left between them. CDR1 and CDR2 from the germline V gene are SGHVS and FQNEAQ. The CDR3 protein is CASSPLIRDRAFF. The CDR3 DNA is TGTGCCAGCAGCCCATTAATTCGCGATAGAGCTTTCTTT.

The rearrangement links TRBV18 to TRBJ2-3, with TRBD2 identical over 9 bases. Germline CDR1 KGHSH, CDR2 LQKENI. This CDR3 spans 16 amino acids. V gave up 1 base and J gave up 5 bases; unmatched junction bases: 7. This CDR3 reads CASSPLPSGNQDTQYF. The DNA of the CDR3 is TGTGCCAGCTCACCACTCCCTAGCGGGAACCAAGATACGCAGTATTTT.

This chain uses TRBV2 with TRBJ2-3; 9 nucleotides line up with TRBD1. CDR1 SNHLY and CDR2 FYNNEI come from the germline V gene. The CDR3 has 18 residues. J was trimmed by 2 bases and V by 5 bases; bases with no gene match: 14. The CDR3 sequence: CASSKRGITGGLTDTQYF. In nucleotides, the CDR3 is TGTGCCAGCAGTAAGAGGGGAATAACAGGGGGCCTCACAGATACGCAGTATTTT.

CDR3 amino acids: CASSLDQRGEQYF. CDR3 bases: TGTGCCAGCAGCTTGGACCAGCGGGGCGAGCAGTACTTC. This chain joins TRBV5-4 and TRBJ2-7, with TRBD2 matching 7 bases. Germline CDR1 reads SGHNT; CDR2 reads YYREEE (reference sequence). V lost 0 bases, J lost 6 bases, and 3 bases stayed unmatched. The CDR3 runs 13 residues.

V usage is TRBV5-1 and J usage is TRBJ2-1; 8 nucleotides match TRBD2. V gave up 4 bases and J gave up 9 bases; unmatched junction bases: 9. CDR1 SGHRS and CDR2 YFSETQ come from the germline V gene. The CDR3 spans 14 residues. This CDR3 reads CASSHGAGGFEQFF. The CDR3 nucleotides are TGCGCCAGCAGCCACGGGGCGGGAGGCTTTGAGCAGTTCTTC.

The genes are TRBV9 and TRBJ2-3; 9 nucleotides match TRBD1. This CDR3 is built from 15 residues. From germline, CDR1 is SGDLS and CDR2 YYNGEE. The V gene end was trimmed by 2 bases and the J gene end by 0 bases; junction bases not matched to a gene: 1. The CDR3 protein is CASSVGQGSTDTQYF. CDR3 DNA sequence: TGTGCCAGCAGCGTGGGACAGGGCAGCACAGATACGCAGTATTTT.

The V and J genes are TRBV7-2 and TRBJ2-7; D is undetermined. The CDR3 runs 13 residues. V was shortened by 5 bases and J by 3 bases, with 11 bases between the two germline ends. Germline-derived CDR1 and CDR2 are SGHTA and FQGNSA. Here the CDR3 reads CASSQLASYEQYF. The CDR3 region has the DNA TGTGCCAGCAGCCAACTCGCTAGCTACGAGCAGTACTTC.